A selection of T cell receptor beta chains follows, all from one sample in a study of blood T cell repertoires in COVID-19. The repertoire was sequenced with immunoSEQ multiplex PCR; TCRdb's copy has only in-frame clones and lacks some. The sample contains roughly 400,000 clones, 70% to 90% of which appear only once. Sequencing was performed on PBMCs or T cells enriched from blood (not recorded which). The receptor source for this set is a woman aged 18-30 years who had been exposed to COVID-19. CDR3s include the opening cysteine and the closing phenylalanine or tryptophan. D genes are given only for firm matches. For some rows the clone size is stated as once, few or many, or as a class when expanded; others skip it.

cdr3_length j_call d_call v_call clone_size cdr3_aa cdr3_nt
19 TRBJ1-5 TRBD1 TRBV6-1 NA CASSERRGQELYSNQPQHF TGTGCCAGCAGTGAGCGCCGGGGACAGGAGCTTTATAGCAATCAGCCCCAGCATTTT
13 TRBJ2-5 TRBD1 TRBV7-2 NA CASSRDRGWDQYF TGTGCCAGCAGCCGTGACAGGGGCTGGGACCAGTACTTC
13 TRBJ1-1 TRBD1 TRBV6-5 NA CASRLQGAAEAFF TGTGCCAGCAGGCTACAGGGGGCGGCTGAAGCTTTCTTT
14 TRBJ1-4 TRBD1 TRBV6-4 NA CASSEQGNDEKLFF TGTGCCAGCAGTGAACAGGGGAATGATGAAAAACTGTTTTTT
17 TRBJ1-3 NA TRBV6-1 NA CASSESRGIYSGNTIYF TGTGCCAGCAGTGAAAGTAGAGGGATTTACTCTGGAAACACCATATATTTT
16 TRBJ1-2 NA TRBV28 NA CASSPSGTMGLYGYTF TGTGCCAGCAGTCCCTCCGGGACGATGGGACTTTATGGCTACACCTTC
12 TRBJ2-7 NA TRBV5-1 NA CASSVGAYEQYF TGCGCCAGCAGCGTCGGTGCATACGAGCAGTACTTC
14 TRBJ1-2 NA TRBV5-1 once CASSLDPGSYGYTF TGCGCCAGCAGCTTGGATCCCGGGAGCTATGGCTACACCTTC
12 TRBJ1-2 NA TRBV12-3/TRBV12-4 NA CASSPRPLGYTF TGTGCCAGCAGTCCCAGGCCCCTGGGCTACACCTTC
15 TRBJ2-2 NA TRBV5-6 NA CASSLNRGNTGELFF TGTGCCAGCAGCTTGAATAGGGGGAACACCGGGGAGCTGTTTTTT
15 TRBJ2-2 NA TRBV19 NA CASSIAGVRTGELFF TGTGCCAGTAGTATAGCGGGAGTTCGAACCGGGGAGCTGTTTTTT
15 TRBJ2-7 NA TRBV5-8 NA CASSWAGGEIDEQYF TGTGCCAGCAGCTGGGCAGGAGGGGAGATTGACGAGCAGTACTTC
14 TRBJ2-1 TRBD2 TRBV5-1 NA CASSLTSGYNEQFF TGCGCCAGCAGCCTGACTAGCGGGTACAATGAGCAGTTCTTC
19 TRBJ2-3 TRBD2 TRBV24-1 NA CATSGLARELAANTDTQYF TGTGCCACCAGTGGGCTGGCCCGTGAACTAGCGGCAAACACAGATACGCAGTATTTT
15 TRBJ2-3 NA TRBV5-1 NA CASSPGTGDTDTQYF TGCGCCAGCAGCCCGGGGACGGGGGACACAGATACGCAGTATTTT
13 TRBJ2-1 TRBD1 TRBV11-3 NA CASSTRTGNEQFF TGTGCCAGCAGCACGAGGACAGGGAATGAGCAGTTCTTC
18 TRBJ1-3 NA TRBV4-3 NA CASSQEPYTGFGGNTIYF TGCGCCAGCAGCCAAGAACCTTATACAGGGTTTGGTGGAAACACCATATATTTT
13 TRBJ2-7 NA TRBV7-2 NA CASSTLRSYEQYF TGTGCCAGCAGTACGCTCCGGTCCTACGAGCAGTACTTC
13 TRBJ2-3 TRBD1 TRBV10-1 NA CASSGQGTDTQYF TGCGCCAGCAGTGGACAGGGAACAGATACGCAGTATTTT
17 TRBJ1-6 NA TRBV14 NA CASSQDRGFAYNSPLHF TGTGCCAGCAGCCAAGATAGGGGGTTTGCCTATAATTCACCCCTCCACTTT
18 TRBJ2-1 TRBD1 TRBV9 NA CASSDPRDRTITYNEQFF TGTGCCAGCAGCGACCCCCGGGACAGAACAATAACCTACAATGAGCAGTTCTTC
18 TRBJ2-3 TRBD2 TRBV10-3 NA CAISEPLAGGRSTDTQYF TGTGCCATCAGTGAACCCCTAGCGGGGGGCCGAAGCACAGATACGCAGTATTTT
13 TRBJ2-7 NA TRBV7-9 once CASSFGESYEQYF TGTGCCAGCAGCTTCGGGGAGTCCTACGAGCAGTACTTC
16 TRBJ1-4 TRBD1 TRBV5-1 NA CASSPSGQGANEKLFF TGCGCCAGCAGCCCTTCGGGACAGGGGGCGAATGAAAAACTGTTTTTT
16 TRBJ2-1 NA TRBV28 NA CASSLLEPSSYNEQFF TGTGCCAGCAGTTTATTGGAGCCGAGCTCCTACAATGAGCAGTTCTTC
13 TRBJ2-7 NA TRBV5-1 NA CASSLDRVGEQYF TGCGCCAGCAGCTTGGACAGGGTTGGGGAGCAGTACTTC
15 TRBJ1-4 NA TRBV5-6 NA CASSLGQWVDEKLFF TGTGCCAGCAGCCTCGGACAGTGGGTAGATGAAAAACTGTTTTTT
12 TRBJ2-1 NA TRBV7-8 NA CASSLVRGEQFF TGTGCCAGCAGCTTAGTGCGGGGTGAGCAGTTCTTC